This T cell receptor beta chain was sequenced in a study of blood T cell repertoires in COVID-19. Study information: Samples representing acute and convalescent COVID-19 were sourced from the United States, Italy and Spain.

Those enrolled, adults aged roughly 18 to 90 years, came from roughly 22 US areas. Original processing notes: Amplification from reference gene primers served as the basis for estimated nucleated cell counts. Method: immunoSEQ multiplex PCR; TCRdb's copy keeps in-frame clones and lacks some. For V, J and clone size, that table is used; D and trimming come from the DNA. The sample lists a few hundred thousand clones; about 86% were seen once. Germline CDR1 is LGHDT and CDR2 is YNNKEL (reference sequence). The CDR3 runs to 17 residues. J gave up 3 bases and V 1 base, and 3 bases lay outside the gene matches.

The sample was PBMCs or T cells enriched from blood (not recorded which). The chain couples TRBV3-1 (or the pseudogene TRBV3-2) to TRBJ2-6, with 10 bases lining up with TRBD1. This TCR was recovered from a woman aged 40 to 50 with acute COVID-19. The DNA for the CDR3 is TGTGCCAGCAGCCAAGGACAGGGGGCAAATGGGGCCAACGTCCTGACTTTC. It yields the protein CASSQGQGANGANVLTF.